Given below is one TCR beta chain in context. No antigen is known for it. Nothing much larger sits one base from this clone, and base qualities are not available. TCRbeta CDR3 regions were amplified from genomic DNA by means of the immunoSEQ Assay, a bias-controlled multiplex PCR. In the authors' own workflow: The number of nucleated cells in each sample was estimated from the amplification of reference gene primers within the assay. To quantify the absolute abundance of each unique TCRbeta CDR3 rearrangement, sequence reads were collapsed and filtered. For each sample, productive Simpson clonality was calculated as the square root of Simpson's diversity index across productive rearrangements. The table was pulled from immuneACCESS by TCRdb, which kept in-frame rearrangements only. Such tables lose some clones; where checked, under half of the loss comes from unresolved V genes, and the rest has no known cause. The V and J calls and the clone size are those of that table, but D and trimming were determined from the DNA. The sample table lists roughly 170,000 clones, roughly 84% of them with a count of one. Together, the top ten hold less than 20% of the sample.

In the prospective study, participants were roughly 18 to 90 years old, resided in 25 or so geographic areas of the United States, and were enrolled through a virtual design. To assign participants to cohorts, the prospective study relied on clinical history that participants themselves reported in a screening survey and a study questionnaire. Recovered participants in ImmuneRACE Cohort 3 were defined as having two consecutive negative NP/OP PCR tests, clearance from a healthcare professional, or resolution of symptoms. In the prospective study, mobile phlebotomists collected whole blood, serum and a nasopharyngeal or oropharyngeal swab from each participant. Prospective study participants could optionally give additional blood draws and questionnaires over an approximately 2-month period. Before DNA extraction, blood samples from the prospective study were shipped at room temperature or frozen.

Measured from the cysteine to the phenylalanine, the CDR3 is 16 residues long. Left in the record is the CDR3 DNA by itself, 48 bases read in frame from the first base. Ends trimmed: V by 5 bases, J by 6 bases; bases unmatched to a gene: 7. CDR1 and CDR2, per the germline V gene, are SGHTA and FQGNSA. The source of the sample is a study of blood T cell repertoires in COVID-19 (TCRdb year 2020). For the wider study: Collaborator samples came from the United States, Italy and Spain and covered acute and convalescent phases of COVID-19. The prospective study material was composed of cDNA or gDNA derived from T cells, B-cell-depleted T cells, or PBMCs. Subjects who had been exposed to COVID-19, were actively infected with it, or had recovered from it provided the deeply sampled blood TCRbeta repertoires that made up the dataset. The repertoires were released in a freely available public database intended as a resource for research on the immune response to SARS-CoV-2. The samples were drawn from two sources: the first 160 participants of the ongoing ImmuneRACE study, and fewer than 1,500 subjects contributed by 6 global collaborators. Sample metadata almost always included a de-identified subject ID, COVID-19 status, age in years and sex. HLA class I and class II types, where available, came from metadata supplied by the sample provider rather than from assay-based typing.

Paper-wide results and their limitations: The amount of clinical and demographic metadata varied by source and participant and was provided uncurated.

This TCR was sampled from a man between 60 and 70 years old who had recovered from COVID-19. Sequences were obtained from PBMCs or T cells enriched from blood (not recorded which). This receptor chain uses TRBV7-2 and TRBJ2-2, with TRBD2 matching 12 junction bases. In nucleotide form, the sequence is TGTGCCAGCAGCCATTCTAGCGGGAGGGTCGCCGGGGAGCTGTTTTTT. Protein translation: CASSHSSGRVAGELFF.